Each of the 19 T cell receptor beta chains below was sequenced from the same sample in a study of blood T cell repertoires in COVID-19. Here immunoSEQ multiplex PCR was the method, and the copy in TCRdb shows in-frame clones only, minus some. The sample holds roughly 390,000 clones; less than 85% are singletons and the top ten take 3% to 4%. Sequencing was carried out using peripheral blood. Every receptor here comes from a young woman with acute or convalescent COVID-19.

The chain joins TRBV19 to TRBJ1-3; maybe TRBD1 (5 bases). This CDR3 region has 15 residues. Looked up from germline, CDR1 is LNHDA and CDR2 is SQIVND (reference sequence). Trimming took off 5 bases at V and 2 bases at J, with 13 bases between the two ends. CDR3 sequence reads: CASSQTGVPGNTIYF. CDR3 bases: TGTGCCAGTAGTCAAACAGGCGTACCTGGAAACACCATATATTTT.

The chain couples TRBV11-2 to TRBJ2-5, with D perhaps TRBD1 (6 bases). Deletions cut 5 bases from V and 0 bases from J, with 13 bases between. The CDR3 runs 15 residues. Germline V gives CDR1 SGHAT, CDR2 FQNNGV. CDR3 region: CASSPGQSDQETQYF. CDR3 sequence (DNA): TGTGCCAGCAGCCCGGGACAATCGGACCAAGAGACCCAGTACTTC. Full variable domain (missing parts from reference TRBV11-2 and TRBJ2-5): EAGVAQSPRYKIIEKRQSVAFWCNPISGHATLYWYQQILGQGPKLLIQFQNNGVVDDSQLPKDRFSAERLKGVDSTLKIQPAKLEDSAVYLCASSPGQSDQETQYFGPGTRLLVL.

The chain employs TRBV7-9 and TRBJ2-5; TRBD2 matches 8 bases. V was clipped by 1 base and J by 5 bases; unmatched bases: 3. The germline gives CDR1 SEHNR, CDR2 FQNEAQ (reference sequence). CDR3 length: 14 residues. The CDR3 protein is CASSLGLAGETQYF. CDR3 coding DNA: TGTGCCAGCAGCTTAGGGTTAGCGGGGGAGACCCAGTACTTC.

The chain carries TRBV10-3 and TRBJ1-2; a weak D match, TRBD1 (6 bases). Germline V CDR1 and CDR2: ENHRY, SYGVKD. The CDR3 is 13 amino acids. Deletions cut 6 bases from V and 1 base from J, with 9 bases between. CDR3 region: CAISPTGNYGYTF. DNA for the CDR3: TGTGCCATCAGCCCGACAGGTAACTATGGCTACACCTTC.

This clone appeared a single time. This chain uses TRBV7-2 with TRBJ2-7; 15 nucleotides match TRBD2. The germline V gene has CDR1 SGHTA and CDR2 FQGNSA. The V gene end was trimmed by 5 bases and the J gene end by 5 bases; junction bases not matched to a gene: 13. The CDR3 loop spans 18 amino acids. CDR3 DNA: TGTGCCAGCAGCGAACTGGCTCCCGGGACTAGCGGGAGGCACGAGCAGTACTTC. Its protein is CASSELAPGTSGRHEQYF.

This clone was found a few times. The rearrangement uses TRBV11-2 and TRBJ2-5, with TRBD2 identical over 8 bases. The CDR3 extends over 14 amino acids. The germline gives CDR1 SGHAT, CDR2 FQNNGV. The V gene end was trimmed by 5 bases and the J gene end by 1 base; junction bases not matched to a gene: 3. The CDR3 sequence is CASSRGLGQETQYF. Here the CDR3 DNA reads TGTGCCAGCAGCCGGGGACTAGGCCAAGAGACCCAGTACTTC. Looking up the rest from reference TRBV11-2 and TRBJ2-5 gives the full variable domain: EAGVAQSPRYKIIEKRQSVAFWCNPISGHATLYWYQQILGQGPKLLIQFQNNGVVDDSQLPKDRFSAERLKGVDSTLKIQPAKLEDSAVYLCASSRGLGQETQYFGPGTRLLVL.

The J gene is TRBJ1-1, the V gene TRBV7-3, with no clear D. There are 13 residues in the CDR3. CDR1 SGHTA and CDR2 FQGTGA come from the germline V gene. V lost 0 bases to trimming and J lost 6 bases, with 8 bases between them. The CDR3 DNA follows: TGTGCCAGCAGCTTAACAGGAGGGCCTGAAGCTTTCTTT. Its protein product is CASSLTGGPEAFF.

The V gene is TRBV19, the J gene TRBJ2-7; tentative D call: TRBD2 (5 bases). Germline assignment: CDR1 LNHDA and CDR2 SQIVND (reference sequence). Deletions cut 1 base from V and 0 bases from J, with 22 bases between. The CDR3 sequence is 19 residues long. The CDR3 loop reads CASSIGSGTWGVSSYEQYF. Written as DNA, the CDR3 is TGTGCCAGTAGTATAGGATCGGGTACTTGGGGAGTTAGCTCCTACGAGCAGTACTTC.

Only one count was recorded for this clone. This sequence joins TRBV10-1 and TRBJ2-3, with TRBD2 matching over 8 bases. Trimming cost V 3 bases and J 1 base; bases outside gene matches: 3. The CDR3 length is 15 residues. Germline CDR1 WNHNN, CDR2 SYGVQD (reference sequence). The CDR3, as DNA: TGCGCCAGCAGTGATACGGGGGGGCGCACAGATACGCAGTATTTT. Its translation is CASSDTGGRTDTQYF.

V gene TRBV28 combines with J gene TRBJ2-7; tentatively, D is TRBD1 (7 bases). Germline CDR1 reads MDHEN; CDR2 reads SYDVKM. The CDR3 runs 14 residues. V dropped 6 bases and J dropped 1 base, with 13 bases sitting between them. The CDR3 reads CASSQTGRSYEQYF. DNA for the CDR3: TGTGCCAGCAGCCAGACAGGGAGGTCCTACGAGCAGTACTTC.

The chain joins TRBV2 to TRBJ1-2, with D tentatively TRBD1 (5 bases). The CDR3 totals 13 residues. Germline CDR1 reads SNHLY; CDR2 reads FYNNEI. V was cut by 3 bases and J by 7 bases, with 12 bases left in between. CDR3 bases: TGTGCCAGCAGTGATGAAGGGGCCGGTGGCTACACCTTC. Encoded protein: CASSDEGAGGYTF.

This clone appeared a single time. V is TRBV6-5 and J is TRBJ2-1, with D maybe TRBD1 (6 bases). The V end was cut by 7 bases, the J end by 8 bases, with 15 bases between. Germline V CDR1 and CDR2: MNHEY, SVGAGI. This CDR3 is 13 amino acids long. The CDR3 DNA reads TGTGCCAGCACCTCACAGGGTTTAGATGAGCAGTTCTTC. It codes for CASTSQGLDEQFF.

This clone was seen a handful of times. V and J are TRBV3-1 (or the pseudogene TRBV3-2) and TRBJ1-1; weak D call: TRBD1 (5 bases). V dropped 4 bases and J dropped 7 bases, with 16 bases sitting between them. From germline, CDR1 is LGHDT and CDR2 YNNKEL (reference sequence). CDR3 length equals 14 residues. CDR3 coding DNA: TGTGCCAGCAGCCCCGGGACTTATCACGTTGAAGCTTTCTTT. Encoded protein: CASSPGTYHVEAFF.

This sequence joins TRBV6-1 and TRBJ1-2; D unclear. The length of the CDR3 is 13 residues. Trimming stripped 2 bases from V and 8 bases from J, with 12 bases between. Germline CDR1 and CDR2: MNHNS and SASEGT. The CDR3 loop reads CASSERMGDGYTF. CDR3 nucleotides: TGTGCCAGCAGTGAACGAATGGGCGACGGCTACACCTTC.

The rearrangement joins TRBV19 to TRBJ1-4; TRBD1 matches at 10 bases. CDR3 length: 15 amino acids. Germline trimming cut 5 bases from V and 6 bases from J; bases unmatched to any gene: 6. CDR1 and CDR2 from the germline V gene are LNHDA and SQIVND (reference sequence). The DNA of the CDR3 is TGTGCCAGTAGTGTTACCGGGACAGGGGATGAAAAACTGTTTTTT. Protein product: CASSVTGTGDEKLFF.

The V call is TRBV6-5, the J call TRBJ2-1, with 7 bases identical to TRBD1. V shed 8 bases, J shed 4 bases, and the junction held 5 bases outside the gene matches. This CDR3 is built from 13 residues. Germline CDR1 reads MNHEY; CDR2 reads SVGAGI. The DNA of the CDR3 is TGTGCCAGCTTCGCAGGGGGTTACAATGAGCAGTTCTTC. Translation gives CASFAGGYNEQFF.

This clone was seen just once. This chain links TRBV7-3 with TRBJ1-5; the match to TRBD1 covers 8 bases. Germline V gene sequence: CDR1 SGHTA, CDR2 FQGTGA. The CDR3 contains 20 residues. Losses at the gene ends were 5 bases for V and 1 base for J; bases not matched to a gene: 19. CDR3 sequence: CASSRQPGGGLGGSNQPQHF. CDR3 coding DNA: TGTGCCAGCAGCAGACAGCCAGGGGGCGGACTGGGCGGGAGCAATCAGCCCCAGCATTTT.

The rearrangement uses TRBV7-9 and TRBJ2-1; no reliable D call. The CDR3 covers 16 residues. V dropped 5 bases and J dropped 5 bases, with 19 bases sitting between them. Per the germline V gene, CDR1 is SEHNR and CDR2 is FQNEAQ (reference sequence). The CDR3 bases are TGTGCCAGCAGCCCAGGAAAAACTTCTATAAACAATGAGCAGTTCTTC. This encodes CASSPGKTSINNEQFF.

This sequence joins TRBV30 and TRBJ1-2; 9 bases are shared with TRBD1. From germline, CDR1 is GTSNPN and CDR2 SVGIG (reference sequence). The J segment lost 8 bases and the V segment lost 2 bases, leaving 9 bases of the junction unmatched. The CDR3 sequence is 14 residues long. Here the CDR3 reads CAWSFRQGVRGYTF. CDR3 in DNA: TGTGCCTGGAGTTTCCGACAGGGGGTGAGAGGCTACACCTTC.